The clone carrying this T cell receptor beta chain has a handful of counts. Using immunoSEQ multiplex PCR, the repertoire was profiled, and TCRdb retains in-frame clones only, with some absent. Of approximately 100,000 clones listed, around 90% were seen once; the top ten hold approximately 5%. Trimming took off 1 base at V and 5 bases at J, with 9 bases between the two ends. Germline V lookup: CDR1 LGHDT, CDR2 YNNKEL (reference sequence). The CDR3 sequence is 14 residues long. The data were obtained in a study of blood T cell repertoires in COVID-19. J is TRBJ1-5 and V is TRBV3-1 (or the pseudogene TRBV3-2), with no clear D. The TCR sequence derives from a human donor in a cohort sampled during active COVID-19. The sample comprised peripheral blood. CDR3 sequence: CASSQGRGYQPQHF. The CDR3 nucleotides are TGTGCCAGCAGCCAAGGGCGAGGGTATCAGCCCCAGCATTTT.